This T cell receptor beta chain was identified in a study of blood T cell repertoires in COVID-19. About the research overall: Nucleic acid was either cDNA or gDNA, and it came from T cells, B-cell-depleted T cells, or PBMCs.

The CDR3 has 13 amino acids. Trimming left V 8 bases short and J 5 bases short, with 15 bases between. Residents of about 25 US areas, aged about 18 to 95 years, made up the participants. Authors' processing steps: Quantification of nucleated cells was approximated via reference gene primer amplification. Profiling relied on immunoSEQ multiplex PCR, and the TCRdb table lists in-frame clones only, not all of them. The V and J calls and clone size come from that table; D and trimming were worked out from the DNA. Here the sample spans around 310,000 clones, around 89% being singletons. Specimen: PBMCs or T cells enriched from blood (not recorded which). The source of this sequence is a woman in her 40s who had recovered from COVID-19. The chain joins TRBV12-3 or TRBV12-4 to TRBJ1-1; weak D call: TRBD1 (5 bases). CDR3 loop: CASSWWGGTEAFF. The CDR3 nucleotides read TGTGCCAGCTCGTGGTGGGGGGGTACTGAAGCTTTCTTT.